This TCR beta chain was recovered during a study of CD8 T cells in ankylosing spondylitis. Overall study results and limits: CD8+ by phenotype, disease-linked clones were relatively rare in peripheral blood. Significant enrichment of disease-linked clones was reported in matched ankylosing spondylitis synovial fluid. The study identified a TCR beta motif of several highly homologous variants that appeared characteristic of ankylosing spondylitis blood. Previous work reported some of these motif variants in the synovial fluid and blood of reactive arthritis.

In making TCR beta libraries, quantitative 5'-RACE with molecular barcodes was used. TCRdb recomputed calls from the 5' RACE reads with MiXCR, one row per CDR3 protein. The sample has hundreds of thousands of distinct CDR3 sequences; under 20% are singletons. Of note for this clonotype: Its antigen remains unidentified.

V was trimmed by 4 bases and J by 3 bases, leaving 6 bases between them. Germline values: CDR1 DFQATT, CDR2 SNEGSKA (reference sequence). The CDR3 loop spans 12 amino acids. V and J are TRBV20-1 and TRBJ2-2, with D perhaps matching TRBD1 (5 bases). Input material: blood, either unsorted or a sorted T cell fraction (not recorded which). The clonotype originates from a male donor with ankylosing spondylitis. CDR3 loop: CSATRDTGELFF. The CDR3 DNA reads TGCAGTGCTACCAGGGACACCGGGGAGCTGTTTTTT.